The rows below give T cell receptor beta chains drawn from one sample of a study of blood T cell repertoires in COVID-19. Using immunoSEQ multiplex PCR, the repertoire was profiled, and TCRdb retains in-frame clones only, with some absent. The sample shows roughly 63,000 clones, roughly 71% of them seen only once. The sample consisted of peripheral blood. The receptors come from an elderly woman with acute or convalescent COVID-19. The CDR3 runs from the conserved cysteine through the conserved F or W. D genes are given only for firm matches. Expanded clones are given a class, and other clones once, few, many or no size at all.

clone_size	v_call	d_call	j_call	cdr3_nt	cdr3_aa
-	TRBV5-6	-	TRBJ2-3	TGTGCCAGCAGCTTGACAGGTTATGCTAGCACAGATACGCAGTATTTT	CASSLTGYASTDTQYF
-	TRBV30	TRBD1	TRBJ2-7	TGTGCCTGGAGGACAGGAGGACAGGGCGCCGACGAGCAGTACTTC	CAWRTGGQGADEQYF
-	TRBV7-3	TRBD1	TRBJ2-1	TGTGCCAGCAGCTTAGTGGCGGGACAGGTTGAGCAGTTCTTC	CASSLVAGQVEQFF
-	TRBV2	-	TRBJ1-2	TGTGCCAGCAAGCCGGGAACCTTCGGGATATGGGACACCTTC	CASKPGTFGIWDTF
-	TRBV11-3	-	TRBJ2-7	TGTGCCAGCAGCTTAGATCCTCCTGGCGGTTTGCGTGGCTACGAGCAGTACTTC	CASSLDPPGGLRGYEQYF
many	TRBV4-2	TRBD2	TRBJ2-1	TGTGCCAGCAGCCATGAGATAAGCGGGAGCAATGAGCAGTTCTTC	CASSHEISGSNEQFF
-	TRBV28	TRBD2	TRBJ2-7	TGTGCCAGCAGTTTTGCTTTGACTAGCGGGATGGGGGAGCAGTACTTC	CASSFALTSGMGEQYF
few	TRBV18	TRBD1	TRBJ1-1	TGTGCCAGCTCACTATTCGGACAGGGGAACGCTGAAGCTTTCTTT	CASSLFGQGNAEAFF
-	TRBV7-6	-	TRBJ2-7	TGTGCCAGCAGCCCAGCGCTAGCCGGGTGGGAGCAGTACTTC	CASSPALAGWEQYF
once	TRBV7-2	-	TRBJ2-3	TGTGCCAGCAGCTTAGGGCAGGGGTGGGCAGATACGCAGTATTTT	CASSLGQGWADTQYF
-	TRBV6-5	-	TRBJ2-5	TGTGCCAGCAGTTGGGGCCCCATGAGGTCCCAGTACTTC	CASSWGPMRSQYF
many	TRBV5-6	-	TRBJ2-5	TGTGCCAGCAGCTTGTTCCATAGGGGGAGAGAGACCCAGTACTTC	CASSLFHRGRETQYF
-	TRBV5-1	-	TRBJ1-1	TGCGCCAGCAGCTTGGGCGACAGGAGAATTACTTCTATGAACACTGAAGCTTTCTTT	CASSLGDRRITSMNTEAFF
-	TRBV6-5	-	TRBJ2-7	TGTGCCACCCGACAGGACTACGAGCAGTACTTC	CATRQDYEQYF